Below, one TCR beta chain is given with its context. Its antigen is currently not known. Nothing much larger sits one base from this clone, and base qualities are not available. The donors were healthy, HIV-negative adults with no recently reported acute infections or vaccinations. All donors were Caucasian adults living in Nashville, Tennessee, USA. CD4+ T cells were enriched through magnetic negative selection, after which naive cells were positively selected on CD45RA and the remaining negative fraction served as the memory subset. After blood collection by leukapheresis, PBMCs were isolated using Ficoll-Histopaque density gradient centrifugation and then cryopreserved in the vapor phase of liquid nitrogen. Analytical flow cytometry was used to check the purity and quantity of every magnetically sorted T cell population. Genomic DNA was isolated from every sorted fraction and measured by UV absorbance on a Nanodrop 2000c.

The sample originates from a study of shared clonotypes between healthy human individuals (dated by TCRdb to 2019 to 2021). Study-level background: The cohort included three men and two women between 18 and 49 years of age. Each donor's leukapheresis produced roughly between roughly 0.94 and 9.5 billion PBMCs. For each donor, three plates each were used for CD4 naive and CD4 memory, two plates were used for CD8 naive, and one plate was used for CD8 memory. To estimate repertoire size and how much clonotypes are shared between individuals, the study performed deep sequencing of blood TCR repertoires from 4 to 6 healthy adults. Libraries were prepared and TCR repertoires were sequenced by different laboratories using diverse techniques, in order to increase sequencing depth and limit assay-specific biases.

Results and caveats for the whole study, not just this receptor: Sampling was limited to blood, and TCR repertoires in tissue likely differ from TCR repertoires in blood. Higher generation probabilities were observed for clonotypes shared by all four sorted-subset donors than for non-shared clonotypes. Larger estimated clonotype richness was generally found for naive subsets than for memory subsets. About 5% of naive CD4, 3.5% of naive CD8, 2.3% of memory CD4, and over 0.35% of memory CD8 clonotypes were shared across several donors. The genetic and exposure-history diversity represented was limited by the small number of donors. Incomplete sequencing was indicated by rarefaction of sorted-subset datasets, despite the large sequencing depth. Pairwise subsampling led to the expectation that sequencing depth would affect the degree of clonotype sharing among donors.

Using the deep immunoSEQ assay, TCR CDR3 regions were amplified from genomic DNA by multiplex PCR. Extracted genomic DNA from each cell subset was distributed evenly across all wells of several immunoSEQ 96-well plates, and each plate was treated as a replicate. For sorted subsets, roughly 200 ng of genomic DNA, equivalent to some 30,000 T cell genomes, went into each replicate PCR. Purified libraries were measured with a Qubit 3.0 fluorometer, size-checked on a Bioanalyzer 2100, and measured again with the KAPA Library Quantification kit. Every immunoSEQ 96-well plate was sequenced on a separate single-read 150-cycle Illumina NextSeq 550 flow cell. The study's own analysis went as follows. Because only junctional sequences without quality scores were contained in the immunoSEQ output, filtering matching that applied to full-length reads could not be performed. Sequences were annotated with PyIR, a Python wrapper for IgBLAST v1.9, using IMGT germline references to assign V/J genes and CDR3. Reads with weak V/J assignments (E-value above 1e-6), missing CDR3, stop codons, out-of-frame junctions, or ambiguous translated residues were removed. A V3J clonotype was defined by an identical inferred V gene, J gene, and CDR3 amino acid sequence. Percentage overlap between repertoires was calculated by dividing the number of shared unique clonotypes by the size of the smaller repertoire. Repertoire richness was assessed with RTK rarefaction, the Chao1 estimator, and Recon v2.1 estimates of unobserved clonotypes. Generation probabilities for all TCRbeta clonotypes obtained by the gDNA method from a few donors were computed using OLGA. TCRdb mirrors the immuneACCESS table, restricted to in-frame sequences. Some clones are absent from its copies; in checked studies, under half trace to an unresolved V gene, and the reason for the others is unknown. For V, J and clone size, that table is used; D and trimming come from the DNA. The sample table shows 600,000 to 750,000 clones, and about three quarters are seen once. The top ten clones comprise about 2% of the sample.

V and J lose 4 bases and 11 bases, and a span of 20 bases separates them. Taken from cysteine to phenylalanine, the CDR3 has 14 residues. Left in the record is the CDR3 DNA by itself, 42 bases read in frame from the first base. CDR1 and CDR2 were assigned from the germline V gene as MDHEN and SYDVKM. The chain is assembled from TRBV28 and TRBJ2-5, with TRBD2 tentatively as D gene (6 bases match). The TCR sequence derives from a woman aged 30 to 39 in good health. The source material was memory CD4+ T cells sorted from blood. In the paper's terms, the cell subset or site label means: CD45RA-negative fraction. In nucleotide form, the sequence is TGTGCCAGCAGTTACCCGGGACCGACCCGGGAGCAGTACTTC. Its translation reads: CASSYPGPTREQYF. Extended through the reference TRBV28 and TRBJ2-5 proteins, this CDR3 yields the full variable domain: DVKVTQSSRYLVKRTGEKVFLECVQDMDHENMFWYRQDPGLGLRLIYFSYDVKMKEKGDIPEGYSVSREKKERFSLILESASTNQTSMYLCASSYPGPTREQYFGPGTRLLVL.